This note documents a single T cell receptor (beta chain) sequence. The CDR3 extends over 15 amino acids. J lost 2 bases, V lost 3 bases, and 6 bases had no gene match. Germline V gene sequence: CDR1 SGHAT, CDR2 FQNNGV. As originally analysed: Counts of nucleated cells, estimated from reference gene primer amplification, were obtained. Using immunoSEQ multiplex PCR, the repertoire was profiled, and TCRdb retains in-frame clones only, with some absent. V and J calls and clone size are as listed in that table; D and trimming were resolved from the DNA. The sample has 230,000 or so clones, 75% to 90% seen once; the top ten hold approximately 5.3%. These data belong to a study of blood T cell repertoires in COVID-19. In the study overall: Sources were T cells, B-cell-depleted T cells, or PBMCs; the material itself was cDNA or gDNA.

The sequenced material came from peripheral blood. The sequence came from a human donor in a cohort sampled during active COVID-19. V usage is TRBV11-2 and J usage is TRBJ2-7; 8 bases are a match to TRBD2. The CDR3 DNA is TGTGCCAGCAGCTTCATAGCGGGAAGGCCCTACGAGCAGTACTTC. This encodes CASSFIAGRPYEQYF.